This T cell receptor (beta chain) was captured in a study of blood T cell repertoires in COVID-19. At the level of the study: Spain, Italy and the United States supplied samples that represented acute and convalescent COVID-19.

The assay was immunoSEQ multiplex PCR, and TCRdb's table has in-frame clones only and misses some. The table includes 200,000 to 250,000 clones, around four fifths detected once. In germline, CDR1 is SGHRS, CDR2 YFSETQ. The CDR3 totals 18 residues. The ends lost 4 bases at V and 4 bases at J; junction bases unmatched: 18. Material for sequencing was peripheral blood. The J gene is TRBJ2-3, the V gene TRBV5-1, with 7 bases lining up with TRBD2. This clonotype was obtained from an older woman with active or convalescent COVID-19. For the CDR3, the DNA is TGCGCCAGCAGCCAGTCCCCTAGCGGCAACCCCTGGGCAGATACGCAGTATTTT. It is translated as CASSQSPSGNPWADTQYF.